Listed here are 24 T cell receptor beta chains from one sample, sequenced in a study of T cells after yellow fever vaccination. TCRdb itself ran the 5' RACE reads through MiXCR, one entry per CDR3 protein. Among 100,000 to 150,000 distinct CDR3 sequences, around 15% were seen once, and the ten largest hold around 40%. The sample here was CD8+ T cells sorted from PBMCs, taken 5 days after the yellow fever booster vaccination. These receptors were collected from a man aged 18 to 29 who received the YFV17D yellow fever vaccine.

This clonotype appeared a few times. The rearrangement uses TRBV10-2 and TRBJ1-5, with D perhaps matching TRBD1 (5 bases). The germline V gene encodes CDR1 WSHSY and CDR2 SAAADI. Between the trimmed V and J ends, which lost 6 bases and 3 bases, there was a span of 12 bases. The CDR3 extends over 14 amino acids. CDR3: CASRGSGPNQPQHF. The DNA for the CDR3 is TGCGCCAGCAGGGGGTCGGGACCCAATCAGCCCCAGCATTTT.

This chain uses TRBV6-5 with TRBJ1-2; TRBD1 matches at 7 bases. V was clipped by 8 bases and J by 3 bases; unmatched bases: 3. Germline loops: CDR1 MNHEY, CDR2 SVGAGI. The CDR3 is 12 amino acids. CDR3 residues: CASHRGDYGYTF. CDR3 bases: TGTGCCAGCCACAGGGGTGACTATGGCTACACCTTC.

The chain carries TRBV7-9 and TRBJ2-1; 9 bases agree with TRBD1. Germline-derived CDR1 and CDR2 are SEHNR and FQNEAQ (reference sequence). The CDR3 totals 12 residues. V lost 5 bases, J lost 14 bases, and 7 bases stayed unmatched. The CDR3 is CASSLSGTGKFF. The CDR3 nucleotides are TGTGCCAGCAGCCTCTCCGGGACAGGGAAGTTCTTC. The whole variable domain, remainder taken from reference TRBV7-9 and TRBJ2-1, is DTGVSQNPRHKITKRGQNVTFRCDPISEHNRLYWYRQTLGQGPEFLTYFQNEAQLEKSRLLSDRFSAERPKGSFSTLEIQRTEQGDSAMYLCASSLSGTGKFFGPGTRLTVL.

The chain employs TRBV9 and TRBJ2-7, with 7 bases that match TRBD1. The germline V gene encodes CDR1 SGDLS and CDR2 YYNGEE. The CDR3 has 14 residues. V was pared by 3 bases and J by 4 bases, with 7 bases of the junction left unmatched. CDR3 coding DNA: TGTGCCAGCAGCGCGGGGACAGAATATTACGAGCAGTACGTC. Residues: CASSAGTEYYEQYV.

The genes are TRBV19 and TRBJ2-3; no firm D call. The CDR3 sequence is 16 residues long. Germline loops: CDR1 LNHDA, CDR2 SQIVND (reference sequence). V was cut by 0 bases and J by 4 bases, with 14 bases left in between. The DNA for the CDR3 is TGTGCCAGTAGTATAGACCTTAATGATTTGGCAGATACGCAGTATTTT. Its protein product is CASSIDLNDLADTQYF.

This clonotype appeared a few times. The chain links TRBV7-8 to TRBJ2-1; 11 bases agree with TRBD2. Germline trimming cut 10 bases from V and 0 bases from J; bases unmatched to any gene: 11. Looked up from germline, CDR1 is SGHVS and CDR2 is FQNEAQ. The CDR3 length is 17 residues. DNA for the CDR3: TGTGCCACCCTAGCGGGGGGTCAACGAGGCTCCTACAATGAGCAGTTCTTC. Translated, it gives CATLAGGQRGSYNEQFF.

The V call is TRBV12-3 or TRBV12-4, the J call TRBJ2-7, with a weak D call TRBD2 (6 bases). Trimming shortened V by 1 base and J by 2 bases, and 9 bases separated the two germline ends. CDR3 length equals 14 residues. The CDR3 region is CASSLGGDPYEQYF. DNA of the CDR3: TGTGCCAGCAGTTTAGGCGGGGACCCCTACGAGCAGTACTTC.

In its sample, this clonotype was seen a few times. The chain combines TRBV7-3 with TRBJ2-7, with unresolved D. The CDR3 spans 13 residues. CDR1 and CDR2 (germline): SGHTA, FQGTGA. The V gene lost 4 bases and the J gene lost 5 bases, with 12 bases spanning the gap. CDR3 bases: TGTGCCAGCAGCTCCGTACCTGGGGACGAGCAGTACTTC. It codes for CASSSVPGDEQYF. Full variable domain (missing parts from reference TRBV7-3 and TRBJ2-7): GAGVSQTPSNKVTEKGKYVELRCDPISGHTALYWYRQSLGQGPEFLIYFQGTGAADDSGLPNDRFFAVRPEGSVSTLKIQRTERGDSAVYLCASSSVPGDEQYFGPGTRLTVT.

This clonotype was found a few times. The chain joins TRBV19 to TRBJ2-7; D assignment may be TRBD1 or TRBD2 (5 bases each). The CDR3 sequence is 15 residues long. Germline CDR1 reads LNHDA; CDR2 reads SQIVND (reference sequence). Trimming took 4 bases from V and 1 from J, leaving 14 bases between them. CDR3 in amino acids: CASSTRGRLSYEQYF. In DNA form, the CDR3 reads TGTGCCAGTAGTACCCGGGGCCGACTTTCCTACGAGCAGTACTTC.

The V and J genes are TRBV19 and TRBJ2-4, with a tentative D call TRBD1 (6 bases). V shed 7 bases and J shed 6 bases, with 13 bases lying between them. The CDR3 contains 13 residues. CDR1 is LNHDA and CDR2 is SQIVND in the germline V gene (reference sequence). The CDR3 loop reads CASTQGFGNIQYF. As DNA, the CDR3 is TGTGCCAGTACACAGGGTTTTGGAAACATTCAGTACTTC.

This clonotype was recorded once. The chain couples TRBV30 to TRBJ2-1, with D uncertain. Trimming stripped 0 bases from V and 0 bases from J, with 9 bases between. Germline CDR1 is GTSNPN and CDR2 is SVGIG (reference sequence). The CDR3 is made up of 15 amino acids. This chain's CDR3 is CAWSVLESSYNEQFF. The CDR3 DNA reads as TGTGCCTGGAGTGTACTGGAAAGCTCCTACAATGAGCAGTTCTTC.

V gene TRBV20-1 combines with J gene TRBJ2-3, with D possibly TRBD2 on 6 matching bases. The V gene's germline CDR1 is DFQATT and CDR2 SNEGSKA (reference sequence). The CDR3 contains 14 residues. V was cut by 6 bases and J by 2 bases, with 15 bases left in between. CDR3 nucleotides: TGCAGTGCCGGTACGGGACTCCTCACAGATACGCAGTATTTT. This encodes CSAGTGLLTDTQYF.

The chain links TRBV7-9 to TRBJ2-3; D not certain. V was shortened by 3 bases and J by 0 bases, with 13 bases between the two germline ends. The CDR3 loop spans 16 amino acids. Germline V lookup: CDR1 SEHNR, CDR2 FQNEAQ (reference sequence). CDR3 coding DNA: TGTGCCAGCAGCTTTTTTCCGCGAACGAGCACAGATACGCAGTATTTT. This sequence encodes CASSFFPRTSTDTQYF.

This clonotype was recorded a few times. V and J are TRBV7-9 and TRBJ2-1; D not resolved. This CDR3 region has 12 residues. V lost 5 bases to trimming and J lost 7 bases, with 9 bases between them. CDR1 and CDR2 from the germline V gene are SEHNR and FQNEAQ (reference sequence). The CDR3 is CASSLTVNEQFF. The DNA for the CDR3 is TGTGCCAGCAGCCTCACAGTGAATGAGCAGTTCTTC.

The V gene is TRBV7-2, the J gene TRBJ2-7; a possible D gene is TRBD2 (5 bases). Per germline, CDR1 SGHTA and CDR2 FQGNSA. The CDR3 is 13 residues long. With 4 bases removed from V and 9 bases from J, the gap between germline ends came to 16 bases. The CDR3 sequence: CASSSRATTWQYF. Written as DNA, the CDR3 is TGTGCCAGCAGCTCGAGGGCCACCACCTGGCAGTACTTC.

This clonotype was counted only a few times. The chain carries TRBV6-2 or TRBV6-3 and TRBJ2-3; TRBD2 matches 7 bases. The CDR3 is 18 amino acids. Germline V lookup: CDR1 MNHEY, CDR2 SVGEGT. After removal of 0 bases from V and 2 bases from J, the junction contained 11 bases not matched to a gene. The CDR3 protein is CASSYSIGSGAFTDTQYF. In DNA, the CDR3 is TGTGCCAGCAGTTACTCGATTGGGAGCGGGGCCTTCACAGATACGCAGTATTTT.

The chain joins TRBV5-1 to TRBJ2-7; the D gene is possibly TRBD1 (5 bases). The CDR3 is made up of 14 amino acids. From germline, CDR1 is SGHRS and CDR2 YFSETQ. V lost 2 bases and J 1 base, leaving 10 bases between the germline ends. The CDR3 spells CASSLSTVSYEQYF. The CDR3 bases are TGCGCCAGCAGCTTATCGACAGTATCCTACGAGCAGTACTTC. Together with reference TRBV5-1 and TRBJ2-7, the CDR3 gives the full variable domain: KAGVTQTPRYLIKTRGQQVTLSCSPISGHRSVSWYQQTPGQGLQFLFEYFSETQRNKGNFPGRFSGRQFSNSRSEMNVSTLELGDSALYLCASSLSTVSYEQYFGPGTRLTVT.

The chain recombines TRBV15 with TRBJ2-7, with TRBD2 identical over 9 bases. The junction had 1 base not matched to a gene; V was cut back by 0 bases and J by 1 base. The CDR3 length is 15 residues. Germline loops: CDR1 LNHNV, CDR2 YYDKDF (reference sequence). In DNA, the CDR3 is TGTGCCACCAGCAGAGATCTAGCGGGGTCCTACGAGCAGTACTTC. Its protein is CATSRDLAGSYEQYF.

This clonotype was recorded many times. The chain employs TRBV6-2 or TRBV6-3 and TRBJ2-7; D unclear. The CDR3 has 12 residues. Germline V CDR1 and CDR2: MNHEY, SVGEGT. The V and J ends lost 6 bases and 0 bases respectively, with 6 bases between them. CDR3 nucleotide sequence: TGTGCCAGCAGCAGGAGCTCCTACGAGCAGTACTTC. Translating gives CASSRSSYEQYF.

This chain joins TRBV12-3 or TRBV12-4 and TRBJ1-6; perhaps TRBD1 as D (6 bases). The V and J ends lost 7 bases and 10 bases respectively, with 20 bases between them. The CDR3 covers 15 residues. The CDR3 DNA sequence: TGTGCCAGCACCTTACAGGGTAGTAAACGATCACCCCTCCACTTT. Its translation is CASTLQGSKRSPLHF.

The chain carries TRBV4-3 and TRBJ1-1; D unclear. Per germline, CDR1 LGHNA and CDR2 YSLEER. CDR3 length: 13 residues. V shed 1 base and J shed 0 bases, with 3 bases lying between them. DNA for the CDR3: TGCGCCAGCAGCCAAGTGTTGAACACTGAAGCTTTCTTT. Protein sequence: CASSQVLNTEAFF.

The chain links TRBV12-3 or TRBV12-4 to TRBJ2-3, with 9 bases aligning to TRBD2. This CDR3 is built from 14 residues. J gave up 4 bases and V 3 bases, and 2 bases lay outside the gene matches. In nucleotides, the CDR3 is TGTGCCAGCAGTTTTGGCGGGGGGGCAGATACGCAGTATTTT. Translated: CASSFGGGADTQYF.

There are a few counts of this clonotype. This sequence joins TRBV23-1 and TRBJ2-1; the D is unclear. TRBV23-1 is an open reading frame, and its role is uncertain. The CDR3 loop spans 14 amino acids. V was cut by 4 bases and J by 5 bases, with 12 bases left in between. Here the CDR3 DNA reads TGCGCCAGCAGTCCCCCGAGGAGTCACAATGAGCAGTTCTTC. This sequence encodes CASSPPRSHNEQFF.

This clonotype was counted a few times. The rearrangement links TRBV5-1 to TRBJ1-1; no clear D gene. The CDR3 spans 14 residues. CDR1 is SGHRS and CDR2 is YFSETQ in the germline V gene. The V end lost 0 bases, the J end lost 5 bases, and 11 bases lay between the germline ends. The CDR3 here is CASSLEGGSTEAFF. DNA for the CDR3: TGCGCCAGCAGCTTGGAGGGTGGAAGTACTGAAGCTTTCTTT.